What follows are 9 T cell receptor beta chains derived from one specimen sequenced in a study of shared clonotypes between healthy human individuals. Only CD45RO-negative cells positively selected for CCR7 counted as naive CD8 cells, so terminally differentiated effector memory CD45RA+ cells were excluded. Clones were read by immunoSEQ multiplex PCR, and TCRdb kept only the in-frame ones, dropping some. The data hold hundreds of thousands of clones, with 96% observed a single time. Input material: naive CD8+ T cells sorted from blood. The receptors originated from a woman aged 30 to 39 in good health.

This CDR3 is CASSASGYTDTQYF. As DNA, the CDR3 is TGTGCCAGCAGCGCTAGCGGATACACAGATACGCAGTATTTT. The chain joins TRBV7-6 to TRBJ2-3, with 7 bases fitting TRBD2. Germline V gene sequence: CDR1 SGHVS, CDR2 FNYEAQ. V dropped 5 bases and J dropped 2; count of bases not matched to a gene: 4. The CDR3 contains 14 residues.

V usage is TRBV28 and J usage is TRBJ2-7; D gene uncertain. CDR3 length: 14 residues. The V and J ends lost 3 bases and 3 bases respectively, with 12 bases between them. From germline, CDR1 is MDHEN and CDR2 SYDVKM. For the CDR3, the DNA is TGTGCCAGCAGTTTTCGCCAGAATTACTACGAGCAGTACTTC. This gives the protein CASSFRQNYYEQYF.

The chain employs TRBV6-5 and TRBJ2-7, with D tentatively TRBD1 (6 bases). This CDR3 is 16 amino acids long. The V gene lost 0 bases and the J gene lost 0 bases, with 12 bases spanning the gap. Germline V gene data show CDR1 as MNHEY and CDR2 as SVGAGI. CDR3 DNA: TGTGCCAGCAGTTACTCCCAGACAGGAGTCTCCTACGAGCAGTACTTC. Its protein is CASSYSQTGVSYEQYF.

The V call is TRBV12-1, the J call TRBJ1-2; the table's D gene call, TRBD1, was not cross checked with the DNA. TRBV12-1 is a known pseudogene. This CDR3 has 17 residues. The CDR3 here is CASSFAPDRGRYYGYTF. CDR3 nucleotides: TGTGCCAGCAGCTTCGCGCCGGACAGGGGGCGATACTATGGCTACACCTTC.

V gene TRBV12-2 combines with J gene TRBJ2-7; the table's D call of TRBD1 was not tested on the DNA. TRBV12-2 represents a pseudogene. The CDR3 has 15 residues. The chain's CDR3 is CASRDMPGQNYEQYF. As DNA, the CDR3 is TGTGCAAGTCGCGACATGCCGGGACAGAACTACGAGCAGTACTTC.

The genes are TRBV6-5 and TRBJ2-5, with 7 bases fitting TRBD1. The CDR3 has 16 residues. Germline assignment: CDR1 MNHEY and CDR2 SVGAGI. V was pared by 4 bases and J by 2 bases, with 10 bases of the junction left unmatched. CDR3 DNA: TGTGCCAGCAGTTTCCTGACAGGGAGAATACAAGAGACCCAGTACTTC. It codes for CASSFLTGRIQETQYF.

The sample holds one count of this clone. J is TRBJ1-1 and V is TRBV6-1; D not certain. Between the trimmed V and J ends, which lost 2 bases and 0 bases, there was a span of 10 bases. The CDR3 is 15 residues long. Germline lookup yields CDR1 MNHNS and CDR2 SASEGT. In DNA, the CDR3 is TGTGCCAGCAGTGAATATGTACAGTTGAACACTGAAGCTTTCTTT. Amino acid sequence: CASSEYVQLNTEAFF.

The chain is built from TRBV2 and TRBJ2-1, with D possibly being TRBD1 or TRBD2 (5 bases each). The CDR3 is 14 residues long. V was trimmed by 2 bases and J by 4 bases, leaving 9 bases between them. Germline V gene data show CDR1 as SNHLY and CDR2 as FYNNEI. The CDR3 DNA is TGTGCCAGCAGTGAATTTGGGGGTTACAATGAGCAGTTCTTC. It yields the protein CASSEFGGYNEQFF.

CDR3 in DNA: TGTGCCAGCGGCGGGACGCCGAAGGACGGCTACACCTTC. As protein: CASGGTPKDGYTF. The rearrangement links TRBV11-2 to TRBJ1-2, with a weak D call TRBD1 (5 bases). The germline V gene encodes CDR1 SGHAT and CDR2 FQNNGV. The CDR3 extends over 13 amino acids. V was shortened by 8 bases and J by 8 bases, with 18 bases between the two germline ends. Full variable domain (rest looked up from reference TRBV11-2 and TRBJ1-2): EAGVAQSPRYKIIEKRQSVAFWCNPISGHATLYWYQQILGQGPKLLIQFQNNGVVDDSQLPKDRFSAERLKGVDSTLKIQPAKLEDSAVYLCASGGTPKDGYTFGSGTRLTVV.